Listed below are T cell receptor beta chains from one sample, sequenced in a study of blood T cell repertoires in COVID-19. Repertoires were generated with immunoSEQ multiplex PCR, while TCRdb's copy carries only in-frame clones and drops some. The sample includes some 370,000 clones, 90% seen only once; the top ten take 6% to 7.5%. Sample: peripheral blood. Receptor source: a man aged 18 to 29 with active or convalescent COVID-19. CDR3s include the opening cysteine and the closing phenylalanine or tryptophan. The order of the fields is D gene, V gene, clone size, J gene, CDR3 DNA, CDR3 protein. D genes are given only for firm matches. Size is stated for part of the rows, as once, few or many counts, or as a class when the clone is expanded.

D: -
V: TRBV11-2
size: -
J: TRBJ2-3
DNA: TGTGCCAGCAGCTTAGAGGGCCAGGGTCGGTACACAGATACGCAGTATTTT
CDR3: CASSLEGQGRYTDTQYF

D: -
V: TRBV5-4
size: -
J: TRBJ1-1
DNA: TGTGCCAGCAGCTTGGGCCCGCCAGGGGCTGAAGCTTTCTTT
CDR3: CASSLGPPGAEAFF

D: -
V: TRBV2
size: -
J: TRBJ2-7
DNA: TGTGCCAGCAGCTCACAGTCCTACGAGCAGTACTTC
CDR3: CASSSQSYEQYF

D: -
V: TRBV7-3
size: -
J: TRBJ1-1
DNA: TGTGCCAGCAGCTCTCACGGGACACTGAACACTGAAGCTTTCTTT
CDR3: CASSSHGTLNTEAFF

D: TRBD1
V: TRBV29-1
size: -
J: TRBJ2-7
DNA: TGCAGCGTTCTCGAGGACCAGGGGGTAGCCTACGAGCAGTACTTC
CDR3: CSVLEDQGVAYEQYF

D: TRBD1
V: TRBV7-2
size: -
J: TRBJ1-5
DNA: TGTGCCAGCAGCTCGCGGACAGGGACTAATCAGCCCCAGCATTTT
CDR3: CASSSRTGTNQPQHF

D: -
V: TRBV27
size: -
J: TRBJ2-7
DNA: TGTGCCAGCAGTTTAAGGCGGGACTCCTACGAGCAGTACTTC
CDR3: CASSLRRDSYEQYF

D: TRBD1
V: TRBV19
size: -
J: TRBJ1-1
DNA: TGTGCCAGTAGTATTGGGGCAGGGGGCTTCACTGAAGCTTTCTTT
CDR3: CASSIGAGGFTEAFF

D: TRBD2
V: TRBV2
size: once
J: TRBJ2-1
DNA: TGTGCCAGCAAACCGGGACTAGCGGGGGGGAGCTCCTACAATGAGCAGTTCTTC
CDR3: CASKPGLAGGSSYNEQFF

D: -
V: TRBV28
size: -
J: TRBJ2-2
DNA: TGTGCCAGCAGTCAAGCCAGTCCTACTAGCAGACACACCGGGGAGCTGTTTTTT
CDR3: CASSQASPTSRHTGELFF

D: -
V: TRBV18
size: once
J: TRBJ1-2
DNA: TGTGCCAGCTCACCGGCTCGGGGTGACTTTGGCTACACCTTC
CDR3: CASSPARGDFGYTF

D: -
V: TRBV28
size: -
J: TRBJ1-2
DNA: TGTGCCAGCAGTTTAGAGACCCTTACAGGCGATGGCTACACCTTC
CDR3: CASSLETLTGDGYTF

D: TRBD2
V: TRBV5-4
size: -
J: TRBJ2-7
DNA: TGTGCCAGCAGCTTGGAATTAGCGGGAGGGGGCGAGCAGTACTTC
CDR3: CASSLELAGGGEQYF

D: TRBD1
V: TRBV9
size: -
J: TRBJ1-1
DNA: TGTGCCAGCAGCCCGGCGGGGACAGGGGGTGCCACTGAAGCTTTCTTT
CDR3: CASSPAGTGGATEAFF

D: -
V: TRBV4-2
size: -
J: TRBJ2-7
DNA: TGTGCCAGCAGCAACCGACACGCCCTGAGAGAGCAGTACTTC
CDR3: CASSNRHALREQYF

D: TRBD2
V: TRBV7-2
size: -
J: TRBJ2-7
DNA: TGTGCCAGCAGCTTAGGGCGGGAGCCCCTCGAGCAGTACTTC
CDR3: CASSLGREPLEQYF

D: -
V: TRBV4-2
size: once
J: TRBJ1-1
DNA: TGTGCCAGCAGCCAAGACCCAGCTAGAGGTGGCACTGAAGCTTTCTTT
CDR3: CASSQDPARGGTEAFF

D: -
V: TRBV11-3
size: -
J: TRBJ2-1
DNA: TGTGCCAGCAGCTTGTTCGGGGTCTATGAGCAGTTCTTC
CDR3: CASSLFGVYEQFF

D: TRBD1
V: TRBV3-1/TRBV3-2
size: -
J: TRBJ2-3
DNA: TGTGCCAGCAAGATCGGGACAGAAACAGATACGCAGTATTTT
CDR3: CASKIGTETDTQYF

D: TRBD2
V: TRBV9
size: -
J: TRBJ2-7
DNA: TGTGCCAGCAGCGTAGGGCGGGAGAACGAGCAGTACTTC
CDR3: CASSVGRENEQYF

D: -
V: TRBV5-1
size: -
J: TRBJ2-5
DNA: TGCGCCAGCAGCTTGGTCAGGTACCAAGAGACCCAGTACTTC
CDR3: CASSLVRYQETQYF

D: TRBD1
V: TRBV19
size: once
J: TRBJ1-2
DNA: TGTGCCAGTAGTATCCCCGGGACAGGGGTCGGGTACACCTTC
CDR3: CASSIPGTGVGYTF

D: -
V: TRBV30
size: -
J: TRBJ1-6
DNA: TGTGCCTGGAGTGTAGGCTTGCGACAAAGAAGCTCCTATAATTCACCCCTCCACTTT
CDR3: CAWSVGLRQRSSYNSPLHF

D: -
V: TRBV25-1
size: -
J: TRBJ1-5
DNA: TGTGCCAGTGGGGGTGGGGGGAATCAGCCCCAGCATTTT
CDR3: CASGGGGNQPQHF

D: -
V: TRBV9
size: -
J: TRBJ2-7
DNA: TGTGCCAGCAGCCCGTCGTTTCGGGACATAAAGTACGAGCAGTACTTC
CDR3: CASSPSFRDIKYEQYF

D: -
V: TRBV2
size: -
J: TRBJ2-2
DNA: TGTGCCAGCAAGCCGCGAGGGAGTCCAACCACCGGGGAGCTGTTTTTT
CDR3: CASKPRGSPTTGELFF

D: -
V: TRBV11-2
size: -
J: TRBJ2-7
DNA: TGTGCCAGCAGCTTAGGCGGGGTCGAGCAGTACTTC
CDR3: CASSLGGVEQYF

D: -
V: TRBV6-5
size: -
J: TRBJ1-3
DNA: TGTGCCAGCAGTTCCGCAGCGGGGCACTCTGGAAACACCATATATTTT
CDR3: CASSSAAGHSGNTIYF